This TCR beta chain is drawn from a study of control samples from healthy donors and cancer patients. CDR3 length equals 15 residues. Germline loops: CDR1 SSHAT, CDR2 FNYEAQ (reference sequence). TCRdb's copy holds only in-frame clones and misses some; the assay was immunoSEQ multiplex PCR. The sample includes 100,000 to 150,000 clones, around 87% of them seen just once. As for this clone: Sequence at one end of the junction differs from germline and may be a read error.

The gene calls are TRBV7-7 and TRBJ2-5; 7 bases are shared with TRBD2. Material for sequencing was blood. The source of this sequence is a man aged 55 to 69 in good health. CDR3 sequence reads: CASSFSSGPQETQYF. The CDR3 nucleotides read TGTGCTAGCAGCTTCTCTAGCGGACCTCAAGAGACCCAGTACTTC.